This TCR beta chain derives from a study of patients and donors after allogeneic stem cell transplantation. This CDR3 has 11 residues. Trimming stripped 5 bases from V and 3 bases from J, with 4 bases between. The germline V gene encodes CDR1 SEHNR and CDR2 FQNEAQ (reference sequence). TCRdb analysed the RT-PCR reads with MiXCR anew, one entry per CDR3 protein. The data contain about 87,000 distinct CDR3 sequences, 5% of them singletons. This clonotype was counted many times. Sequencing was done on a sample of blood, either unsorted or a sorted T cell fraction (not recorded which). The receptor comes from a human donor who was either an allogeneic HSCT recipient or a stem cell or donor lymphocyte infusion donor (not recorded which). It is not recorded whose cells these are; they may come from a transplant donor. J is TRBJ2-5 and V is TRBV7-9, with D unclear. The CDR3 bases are TGTGCCAGCAGCGTCGAAGAGACCCAGTACTTC. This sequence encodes CASSVEETQYF.